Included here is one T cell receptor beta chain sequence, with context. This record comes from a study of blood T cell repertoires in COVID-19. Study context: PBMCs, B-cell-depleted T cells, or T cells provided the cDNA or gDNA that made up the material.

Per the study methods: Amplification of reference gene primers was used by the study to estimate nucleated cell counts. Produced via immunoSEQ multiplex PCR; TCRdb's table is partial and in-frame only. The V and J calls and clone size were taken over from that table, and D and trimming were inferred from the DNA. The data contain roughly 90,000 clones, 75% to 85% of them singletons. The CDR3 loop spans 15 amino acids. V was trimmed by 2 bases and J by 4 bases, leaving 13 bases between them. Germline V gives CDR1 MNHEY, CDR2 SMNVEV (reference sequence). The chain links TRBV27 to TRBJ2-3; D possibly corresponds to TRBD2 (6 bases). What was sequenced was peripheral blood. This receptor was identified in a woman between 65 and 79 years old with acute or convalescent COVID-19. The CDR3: CASSLAGFYSDTQYF. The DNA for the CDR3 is TGTGCCAGCAGTTTAGCGGGATTTTACTCAGATACGCAGTATTTT.